This TCR beta chain emerged from a study of early T cells in non-severe SARS-CoV-2 infection. Each CDR3 protein gets one entry after TCRdb re-called the 5' RACE reads with MiXCR. Of almost 30,000 distinct CDR3 sequences listed, about 6% are singletons. Losses at the gene ends were 0 bases for V and 4 bases for J; bases not matched to a gene: 5. The CDR3 contains 15 residues. Germline V CDR1 and CDR2: LGHNA, YSLEER. This clonotype has ten or more counts. The source is an adult who was a healthcare worker with PCR-confirmed SARS-CoV-2 infection or an uninfected control (not recorded which). This sequence joins TRBV4-3 and TRBJ2-7; 8 bases fit TRBD1. The source material was whole blood. CDR3: CASSQEHRGYYEQYF. Here the CDR3 DNA reads TGCGCCAGCAGCCAAGAGCACAGGGGGTATTACGAGCAGTACTTC.